This TCR beta chain was observed in a study of beta chain features in type 1 diabetes. Study context: Across the samples, roughly 99 million sorted cells were examined in total.

The sequenced template was cDNA made from the entire isolated RNA. Produced via immunoSEQ multiplex PCR; TCRdb's table is partial and in-frame only. The data hold about 340,000 clones, with around 8% observed a single time. Study-wide findings and caveats: The question of HLA type influencing TCRB rearrangement was one that remained unresolved here. Shorter templates might be favored by PCR, and equally so in patients and in controls. In all four CD4+ subsets, TCRB CDR3 length was significantly, moderately reduced in type 1 diabetes.

The CDR3 is 12 amino acids. V dropped 2 bases and J dropped 7 bases, with 5 bases sitting between them. Germline V gene lookup returns CDR1 SGHTA and CDR2 FQGNSA. This clone was counted at least ten times. Its antigen is currently unknown. This sample includes further DNA sequences coding for the same CDR3. This clonotype was sampled from a woman between 18 and 29 years old in good health. The chain has TRBV7-2 and TRBJ2-2; D gene unclear. Sequenced material: central memory CD4+ T cells from blood. For the CDR3, the DNA is TGTGCCAGCAGCTTAACGATCGGGGAGCTGTTTTTT. It is translated as CASSLTIGELFF.